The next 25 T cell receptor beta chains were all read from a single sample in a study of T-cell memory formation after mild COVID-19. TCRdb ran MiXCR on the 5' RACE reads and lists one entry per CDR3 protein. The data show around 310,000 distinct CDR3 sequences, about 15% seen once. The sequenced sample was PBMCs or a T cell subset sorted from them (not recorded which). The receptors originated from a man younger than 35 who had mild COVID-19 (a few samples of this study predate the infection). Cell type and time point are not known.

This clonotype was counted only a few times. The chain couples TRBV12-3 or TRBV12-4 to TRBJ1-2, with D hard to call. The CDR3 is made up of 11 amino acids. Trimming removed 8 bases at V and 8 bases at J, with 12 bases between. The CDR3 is CASSRQRGYTF. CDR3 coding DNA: TGTGCCAGCTCCAGGCAGAGAGGCTACACCTTC.

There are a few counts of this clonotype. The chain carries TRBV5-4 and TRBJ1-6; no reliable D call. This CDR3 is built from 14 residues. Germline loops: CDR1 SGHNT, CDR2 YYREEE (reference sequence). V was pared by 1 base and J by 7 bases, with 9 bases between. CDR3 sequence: CASSLKTANSPLHF. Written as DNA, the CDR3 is TGTGCCAGCAGCTTGAAAACAGCAAATTCACCCCTCCACTTT.

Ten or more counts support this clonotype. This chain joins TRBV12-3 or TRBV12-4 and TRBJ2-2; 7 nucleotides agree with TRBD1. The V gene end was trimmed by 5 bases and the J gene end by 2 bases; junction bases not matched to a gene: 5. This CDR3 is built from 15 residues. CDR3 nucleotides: TGTGCCAGCAGTCCCAGGGGGAGTAACACCGGGGAGCTGTTTTTT. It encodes CASSPRGSNTGELFF.

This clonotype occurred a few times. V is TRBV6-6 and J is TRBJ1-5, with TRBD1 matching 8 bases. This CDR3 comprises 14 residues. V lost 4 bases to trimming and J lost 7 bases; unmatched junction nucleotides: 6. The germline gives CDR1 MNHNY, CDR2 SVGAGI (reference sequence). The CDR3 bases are TGTGCCAGCAGTTCCCAGGACAGGGTACAGCCCCAGCATTTT. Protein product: CASSSQDRVQPQHF.

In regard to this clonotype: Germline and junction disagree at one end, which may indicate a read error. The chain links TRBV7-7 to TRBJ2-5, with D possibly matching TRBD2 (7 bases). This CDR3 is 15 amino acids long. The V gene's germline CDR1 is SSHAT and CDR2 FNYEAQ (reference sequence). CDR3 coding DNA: TGTGCTAGCAGCTTAGCCGGGGGGCCGGATGGGGTCCAGTACTTC. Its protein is CASSLAGGPDGVQYF.

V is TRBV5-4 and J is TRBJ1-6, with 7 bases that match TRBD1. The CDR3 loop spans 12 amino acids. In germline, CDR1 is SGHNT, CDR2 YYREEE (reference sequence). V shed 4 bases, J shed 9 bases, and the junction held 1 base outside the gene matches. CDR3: CASSRDSSPLHF. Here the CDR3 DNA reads TGTGCCAGCAGCCGGGACAGTTCACCCCTCCACTTT.

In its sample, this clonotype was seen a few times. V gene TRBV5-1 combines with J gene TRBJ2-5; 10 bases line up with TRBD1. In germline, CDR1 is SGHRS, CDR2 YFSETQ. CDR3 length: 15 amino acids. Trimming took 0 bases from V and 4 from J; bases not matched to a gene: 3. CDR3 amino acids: CASSLDRDRGETQYF. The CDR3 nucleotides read TGCGCCAGCAGCTTGGACCGGGACAGGGGAGAGACCCAGTACTTC.

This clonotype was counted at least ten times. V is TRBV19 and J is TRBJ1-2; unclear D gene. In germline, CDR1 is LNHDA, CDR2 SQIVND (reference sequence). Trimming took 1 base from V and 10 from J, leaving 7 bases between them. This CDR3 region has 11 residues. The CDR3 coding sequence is TGTGCCAGTAGTATAGGGGAGGCCTACACCTTC. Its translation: CASSIGEAYTF.

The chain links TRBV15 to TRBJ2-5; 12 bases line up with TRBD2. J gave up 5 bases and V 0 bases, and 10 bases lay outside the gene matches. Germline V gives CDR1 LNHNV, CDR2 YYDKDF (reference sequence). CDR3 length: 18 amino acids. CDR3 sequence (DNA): TGTGCCACCAGCAGAGATCCCCCCTCGACTAGCGGGGGTGAGACCCAGTACTTC. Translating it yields CATSRDPPSTSGGETQYF.

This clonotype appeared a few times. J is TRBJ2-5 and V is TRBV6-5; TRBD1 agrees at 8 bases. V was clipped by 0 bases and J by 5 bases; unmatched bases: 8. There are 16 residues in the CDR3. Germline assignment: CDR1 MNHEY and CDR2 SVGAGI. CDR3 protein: CASSYSTGDLAETQYF. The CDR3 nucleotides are TGTGCCAGCAGTTACTCGACAGGGGATCTGGCTGAGACCCAGTACTTC.

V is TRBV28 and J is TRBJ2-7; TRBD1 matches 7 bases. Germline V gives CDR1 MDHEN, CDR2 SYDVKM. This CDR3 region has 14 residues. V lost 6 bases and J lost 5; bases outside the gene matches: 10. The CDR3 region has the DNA TGTGCCAGCAGCTCTAACAGGGGATGGGACGAGCAGTACGTC. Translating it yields CASSSNRGWDEQYV.

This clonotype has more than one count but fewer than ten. The CDR3 nucleotides read TGCAGTGCTAAAGTAAGACAGGGGGCAAGGAACACTGAAGCTTTCTTT. This gives the protein CSAKVRQGARNTEAFF. V and J are TRBV20-1 and TRBJ1-1; 10 bases map to TRBD1. Germline trimming cut 4 bases from V and 1 base from J; bases unmatched to any gene: 9. CDR3 size: 16 residues. Germline V gene sequence: CDR1 DFQATT, CDR2 SNEGSKA (reference sequence).

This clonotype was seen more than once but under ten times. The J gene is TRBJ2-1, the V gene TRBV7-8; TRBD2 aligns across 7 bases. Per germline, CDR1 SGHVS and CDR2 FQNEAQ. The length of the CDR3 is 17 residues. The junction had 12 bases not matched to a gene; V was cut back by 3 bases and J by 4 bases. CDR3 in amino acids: CASSFNTLLASYNEQFF. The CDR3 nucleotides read TGTGCCAGCAGCTTCAACACCTTACTAGCGAGTTACAATGAGCAGTTCTTC. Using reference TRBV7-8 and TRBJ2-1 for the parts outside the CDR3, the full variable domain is GAGVSQSPRYKVAKRGQDVALRCDPISGHVSLFWYQQALGQGPEFLTYFQNEAQLDKSGLPSDRFFAERPEGSVSTLKIQRTQQEDSAVYLCASSFNTLLASYNEQFFGPGTRLTVL.

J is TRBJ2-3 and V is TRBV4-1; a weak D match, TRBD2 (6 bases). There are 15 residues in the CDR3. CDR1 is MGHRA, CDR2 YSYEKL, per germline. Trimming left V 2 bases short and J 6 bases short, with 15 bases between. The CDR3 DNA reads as TGCGCCAGCAGCCAACCCGGGAGAATCCCCGATACGCAGTATTTT. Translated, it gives CASSQPGRIPDTQYF.

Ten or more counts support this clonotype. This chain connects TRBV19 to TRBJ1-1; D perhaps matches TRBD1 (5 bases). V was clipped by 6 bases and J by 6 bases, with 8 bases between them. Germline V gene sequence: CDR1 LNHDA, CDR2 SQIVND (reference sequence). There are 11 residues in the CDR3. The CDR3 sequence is CASSRDSEAFF. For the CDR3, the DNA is TGTGCCAGTAGCAGGGACTCTGAAGCTTTCTTT. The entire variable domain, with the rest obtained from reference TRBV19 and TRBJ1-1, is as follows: DGGITQSPKYLFRKEGQNVTLSCEQNLNHDAMYWYRQDPGQGLRLIYYSQIVNDFQKGDIAEGYSVSREKKESFPLTVTSAQKNPTAFYLCASSRDSEAFFGQGTRLTVV.

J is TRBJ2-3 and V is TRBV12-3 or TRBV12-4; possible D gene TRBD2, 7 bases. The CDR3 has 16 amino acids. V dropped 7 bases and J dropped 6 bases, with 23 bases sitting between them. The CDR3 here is CASTFTPRGGSDTQYF. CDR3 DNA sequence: TGTGCCAGCACCTTTACCCCGAGGGGGGGGTCCGATACGCAGTATTTT.

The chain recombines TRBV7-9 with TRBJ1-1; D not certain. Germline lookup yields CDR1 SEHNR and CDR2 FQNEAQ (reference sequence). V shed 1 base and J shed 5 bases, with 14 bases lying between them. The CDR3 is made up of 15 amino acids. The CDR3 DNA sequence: TGTGCCAGCAGCTTAGGCCCTGGGCGAAAGACTGAAGCTTTCTTT. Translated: CASSLGPGRKTEAFF.

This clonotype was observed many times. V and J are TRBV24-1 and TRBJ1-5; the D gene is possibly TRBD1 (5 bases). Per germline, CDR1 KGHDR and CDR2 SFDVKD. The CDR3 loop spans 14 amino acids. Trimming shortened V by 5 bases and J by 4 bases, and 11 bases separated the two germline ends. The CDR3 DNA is TGTGCCACCAGTGGGCAGGGCCAAAATCAGCCCCAGCATTTT. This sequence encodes CATSGQGQNQPQHF.

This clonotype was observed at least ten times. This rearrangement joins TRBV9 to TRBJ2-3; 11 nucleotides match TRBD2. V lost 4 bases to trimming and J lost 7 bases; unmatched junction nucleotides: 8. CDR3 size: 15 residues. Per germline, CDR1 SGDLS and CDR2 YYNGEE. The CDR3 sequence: CASSPELAGAHTQYF. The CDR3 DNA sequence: TGTGCCAGCAGCCCGGAACTAGCGGGGGCTCATACGCAGTATTTT. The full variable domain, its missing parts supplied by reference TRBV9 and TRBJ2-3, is DSGVTQTPKHLITATGQRVTLRCSPRSGDLSVYWYQQSLDQGLQFLIQYYNGEERAKGNILERFSAQQFPDLHSELNLSSLELGDSALYFCASSPELAGAHTQYFGPGTRLTVL.

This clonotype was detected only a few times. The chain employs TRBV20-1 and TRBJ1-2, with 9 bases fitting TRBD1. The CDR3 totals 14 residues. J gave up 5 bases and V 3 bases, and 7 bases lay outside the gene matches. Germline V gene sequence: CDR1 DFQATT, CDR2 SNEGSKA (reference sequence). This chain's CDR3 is CSASSRTGVYGYTF. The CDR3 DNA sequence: TGCAGTGCTAGTTCCCGGACAGGGGTTTATGGCTACACCTTC.

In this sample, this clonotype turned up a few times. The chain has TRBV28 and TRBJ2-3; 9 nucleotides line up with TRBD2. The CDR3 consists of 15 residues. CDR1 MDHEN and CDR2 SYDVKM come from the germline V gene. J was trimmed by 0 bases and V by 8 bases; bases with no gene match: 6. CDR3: CASRPSGASTDTQYF. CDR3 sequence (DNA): TGTGCCAGCCGCCCTAGCGGGGCCAGCACAGATACGCAGTATTTT. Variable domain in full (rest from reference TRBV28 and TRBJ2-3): DVKVTQSSRYLVKRTGEKVFLECVQDMDHENMFWYRQDPGLGLRLIYFSYDVKMKEKGDIPEGYSVSREKKERFSLILESASTNQTSMYLCASRPSGASTDTQYFGPGTRLTVL.

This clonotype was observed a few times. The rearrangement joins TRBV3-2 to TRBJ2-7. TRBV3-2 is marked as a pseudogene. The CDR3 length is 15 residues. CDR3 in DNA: TGTGCCAGCAGCCAAGAAGAGAGAGGCACGTACGAGCAGTACTTC. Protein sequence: CASSQEERGTYEQYF.

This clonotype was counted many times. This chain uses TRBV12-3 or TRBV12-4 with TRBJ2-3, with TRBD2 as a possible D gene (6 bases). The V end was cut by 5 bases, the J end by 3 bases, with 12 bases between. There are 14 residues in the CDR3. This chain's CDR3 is CASSRDGSTDTQYF. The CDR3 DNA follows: TGTGCCAGCAGTCGGGACGGGAGTACAGATACGCAGTATTTT.

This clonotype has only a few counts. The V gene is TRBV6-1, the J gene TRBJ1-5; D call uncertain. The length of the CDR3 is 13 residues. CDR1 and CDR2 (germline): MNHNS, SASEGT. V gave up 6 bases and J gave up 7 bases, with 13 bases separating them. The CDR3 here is CASSATFRQPQHF. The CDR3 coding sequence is TGTGCCAGCAGCGCAACCTTCAGGCAGCCCCAGCATTTT.

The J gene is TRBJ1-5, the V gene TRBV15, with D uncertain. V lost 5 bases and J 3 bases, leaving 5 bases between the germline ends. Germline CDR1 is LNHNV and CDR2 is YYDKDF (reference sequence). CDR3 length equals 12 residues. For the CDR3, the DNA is TGTGCCACCAGCGGATACAATCAGCCCCAGCATTTT. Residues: CATSGYNQPQHF.